A selection of T cell receptor beta chains follows, all from one sample in a study of T cell repertoires in cytomegalovirus infection. TCRdb redid the calling of the reads with MiXCR, one entry per CDR3 protein. Counted here are roughly 730,000 distinct CDR3 sequences, around 35% occurring once; the ten biggest clones make up around a sixth. No antigens are known for them. The sample here was cultured PBMCs, taken from culture after CMV antigen stimulation. The receptors come from a human donor in good health (CMV status not recorded). Some clones in this sample may be carry-over from other donors' samples. Each CDR3 is given with its conserved first and last residue. A D gene is named only where the DNA matches it firmly. Only part of the rows carry a size: once, few, many, or a class if the clone is expanded.

j_gene	v_gene	d_gene	abundance	len	CDR3nt	CDR3aa
TRBJ1-6	TRBV7-6	.	few	16	TGTGCCAGCAGCTTAGGAAGGGTCGGGTATAATTCACCCCTCCACTTT	CASSLGRVGYNSPLHF
TRBJ2-1	TRBV12-3/TRBV12-4	.	many	14	TGTGCCAGCAGTTTAAGACTACCCTACAATGAGCAGTTCTTC	CASSLRLPYNEQFF
TRBJ2-3	TRBV11-2	.	many	16	TGTGCCAGCAGCTCAATGGGCGGACCTAGCACAGATACGCAGTATTTT	CASSSMGGPSTDTQYF
TRBJ2-5	TRBV29-1	.	.	14	TGCAGCGTTGAAGAACGGGTCAAGGGAGAGACCCAGTACTTC	CSVEERVKGETQYF
TRBJ2-3	TRBV20-1	.	.	15	TGCAGTGCTAGAGACCGGGGCCGCACAGGAGATACGCAGTATTTT	CSARDRGRTGDTQYF
TRBJ2-7	TRBV6-2/TRBV6-3	TRBD2	few	15	TGTGCCAGCAGCCAGGTAGCGGGGGGAACCTACGAGCAGTACTTC	CASSQVAGGTYEQYF
TRBJ1-4	TRBV7-2	.	.	15	TGTGCCAGCAGCTTAGTGGGGGGGGGCTTTGAAAAACTGTTTTTT	CASSLVGGGFEKLFF
TRBJ1-4	TRBV19	.	.	13	TGTGCCAGTAGTATCACAACTAATGAAAAACTGTTTTTT	CASSITTNEKLFF
TRBJ2-3	TRBV10-3	.	.	14	TGTGCCATCAGGCCGAGCGGGAGCACAGATACGCAGTATTTT	CAIRPSGSTDTQYF
TRBJ2-4	TRBV11-2	.	.	12	TGTGCCAGCAGCTTAGGGTTTAGCAGGCAGTACTTC	CASSLGFSRQYF
TRBJ2-6	TRBV28	TRBD1	.	15	TGTGCCAGCAGGGGCGACAGGGCTGGGGCCAACGTCCTGACTTTC	CASRGDRAGANVLTF
TRBJ1-6	TRBV2	TRBD1	.	14	TGTGCCAGCAGTGGACAGGGACACAATTCACCCCTCCACTTT	CASSGQGHNSPLHF
TRBJ2-7	TRBV7-2	TRBD1	many	14	TGTGCCAGCAGCTTTGGACAGGGAGGTTACGAGCAGTACTTC	CASSFGQGGYEQYF
TRBJ2-2	TRBV12-3/TRBV12-4	TRBD2	.	16	TGTGCCAGCACCCCTACCCCCGCGGGAGCGTACGGGGAGCTGTTTTTT	CASTPTPAGAYGELFF
TRBJ2-7	TRBV12-3/TRBV12-4	.	few	14	TGTGCCAGCAGTTTAAAAACTAGTCATATGGAGCAGTACTTC	CASSLKTSHMEQYF
TRBJ1-6	TRBV11-2	TRBD1	.	14	TGTGCCAGCACCAGACAGGGAGGGAATTCACCCCTCCACTTT	CASTRQGGNSPLHF
TRBJ2-7	TRBV4-1	TRBD2	few	13	TGCGCCAGCAGCCAAGTGGGACTAGGCGAGCAGTACTTC	CASSQVGLGEQYF
TRBJ2-5	TRBV7-2	TRBD1	few	15	TGTGCCAGCAGCTTAAACAGGGGGCGAGTAGAGACCCAGTACTTC	CASSLNRGRVETQYF
TRBJ2-2	TRBV7-2	.	.	16	TGTGCCAGCAGCGTACTGGGGGGGCCGAACACCGGGGAGCTGTTTTTT	CASSVLGGPNTGELFF
TRBJ2-1	TRBV4-2	TRBD2	.	16	TGTGCCAGCAGCCAAGCTTCCGGGACTAGCGCCAATGAGCAGTTCTTC	CASSQASGTSANEQFF
TRBJ2-1	TRBV5-1	TRBD2	.	15	TGCGCCAGCAGCTCGGGACTAGCGGACTCTAATGAGCAGTTCTTC	CASSSGLADSNEQFF
TRBJ2-3	TRBV5-1	TRBD2	few	16	TGCGCCAGCAGCCCCGCCGGGGCGGGAGGGGCAGATACGCAGTATTTT	CASSPAGAGGADTQYF
TRBJ1-5	TRBV29-1	.	.	13	TGCAGCCGAAGGGGGATGATAGGTCAGCCCCAGCATTTT	CSRRGMIGQPQHF
TRBJ2-7	TRBV4-3	.	few	15	TGCGCCAGCAGCCAAGTCCCGCGGGTTTACGACGAGCAGTACTTC	CASSQVPRVYDEQYF
TRBJ2-2	TRBV7-3	.	.	16	TGTGCCAGCAGCTTCGTCCAGGTCGCGAACACCGGGGAGCTGTTTTTT	CASSFVQVANTGELFF
TRBJ1-2	TRBV7-6	TRBD1	few	15	TGTGCCAGCAGTCCACGTGGGGGACAGGGGGCGAGATGGACCTTC	CASSPRGGQGARWTF
TRBJ2-2	TRBV20-1	TRBD1	.	13	TGCAGTGCTACAACAGGGGGGAGAGGGGAGCTGTTTTTT	CSATTGGRGELFF
TRBJ1-6	TRBV6-2/TRBV6-3	.	.	14	TGTGCCAGCAGCTCGACTGCCCAGTATTCACCCCTCCACTTT	CASSSTAQYSPLHF
TRBJ1-1	TRBV6-6	.	once	13	TGTGCCAGCAGTTACTCGTATGACAGGGAAGCTTTCTTT	CASSYSYDREAFF
TRBJ1-4	TRBV20-1	TRBD1	.	15	TGCAGTGCTAGAGATGCCGGGACAGATAATGAAAAACTGTTTTTT	CSARDAGTDNEKLFF
TRBJ2-2	TRBV5-1	.	.	15	TGCGCCAGCAGCTTCGGACGTAGCAGGACCGGGGAGCTGTTTTTT	CASSFGRSRTGELFF
TRBJ2-5	TRBV20-1	.	few	15	TGCAGTGCTAGTGACGGGGCTCAGTACCAAGAGACCCAGTACTTC	CSASDGAQYQETQYF
TRBJ1-2	TRBV20-1	TRBD1	.	14	TGCAGTGCTGTTCCGACAGGGTGGAACTATGGCTACACCTTC	CSAVPTGWNYGYTF
TRBJ1-1	TRBV7-6	.	few	15	TGTGCCAGCAGCTCCGCAGGACCCCGGAACACTGAAGCTTTCTTT	CASSSAGPRNTEAFF
TRBJ2-7	TRBV12-3/TRBV12-4	TRBD1	few	14	TGTGCCAGCAGTCATACAGGGGTCTTCGTCGAGCAGTACTTC	CASSHTGVFVEQYF
TRBJ2-7	TRBV6-2/TRBV6-3	.	.	15	TGTGCCAGCACGACGGCAGGGATCTTCTCCTACGAGCAGTACTTC	CASTTAGIFSYEQYF
TRBJ1-1	TRBV6-2/TRBV6-3	.	.	14	TGTGCCAGCGGTCCCCGGACATTCCCCACTGAAGCTTTCTTT	CASGPRTFPTEAFF
TRBJ1-1	TRBV6-6	.	.	15	TGTGCCAGCAGTTTCAACAGTGGTTCTGGCACTGAAGCTTTCTTT	CASSFNSGSGTEAFF
TRBJ2-1	TRBV12-3/TRBV12-4	.	.	14	TGTGCCAGCAGTTTGGGGACAAGGTTGGATGAGCAGTTCTTC	CASSLGTRLDEQFF
TRBJ2-5	TRBV7-2	.	few	13	TGTGCCAGCAGCCTAACAGGGAAAGAGACCCAGTACTTC	CASSLTGKETQYF
TRBJ2-5	TRBV7-9	.	.	16	TGTGCCAGCAGCTTAATTGGCGGGGGCAATCAAGAGACCCAGTACTTC	CASSLIGGGNQETQYF
TRBJ1-1	TRBV7-9	.	.	16	TGTGCCACCACTAACGGTCAAGGGAGCCAACTCTCTGAAGCTTTCTTT	CATTNGQGSQLSEAFF
TRBJ1-2	TRBV7-9	TRBD1	.	16	TGTGCCAGCAGCCAGGGCGGACAGGACGCTAACTATGGCTACACCTTC	CASSQGGQDANYGYTF
TRBJ2-2	TRBV6-6	.	.	14	TGTGCCAGCAGTCGCCGGGGACTGTACGGGGAGCTGTTTTTT	CASSRRGLYGELFF